The 18 T cell receptor beta chains listed next were all sequenced from one sample in a study of beta chain features in type 1 diabetes. Study-level results: Shortening that was moderate but significant affected the TCRB CDR3s of Type 1 diabetes patients in all four CD4+ subsets.

Expressed TCRB transcripts were sequenced after all isolated RNA was converted to cDNA. The repertoire was sequenced with immunoSEQ multiplex PCR; TCRdb's copy has only in-frame clones and lacks some. This table has a few hundred thousand clones, around 15% appearing once. The antigens of these receptors remain unknown. The specimen sequenced was naive CD4+ T cells from blood. The receptors derive from a man between 25 and 39 years old with type 1 diabetes.

The V and J genes are TRBV13 and TRBJ2-7; 12 bases fit TRBD2. Germline assignment: CDR1 PRHDT and CDR2 FYEKMQ (reference sequence). The CDR3 has 18 amino acids. The J segment lost 7 bases and the V segment lost 1 base, leaving 14 bases of the junction unmatched. CDR3 amino acids: CASSLAARTSGVLGEQYF. Here the CDR3 DNA reads TGTGCCAGCAGCTTAGCAGCGCGGACTAGCGGGGTCTTGGGAGAGCAGTACTTC. Full variable domain (rest looked up from reference TRBV13 and TRBJ2-7): AAGVIQSPRHLIKEKRETATLKCYPIPRHDTVYWYQQGPGQDPQFLISFYEKMQSDKGSIPDRFSAQQFSDYHSELNMSSLELGDSALYFCASSLAARTSGVLGEQYFGPGTRLTVT.

Only a few counts were recorded for this clone. This chain uses TRBV19 with TRBJ2-1, with D possibly TRBD1 on 5 matching bases. The CDR3 totals 15 residues. The germline V and J ends were trimmed by 4 bases and 8 bases, with 18 bases remaining between them. The germline gives CDR1 LNHDA, CDR2 SQIVND (reference sequence). The CDR3 nucleotides are TGTGCCAGTAGTAGTGGGCAGGGAAGAATGGATGAGCAGTTCTTC. Translating gives CASSSGQGRMDEQFF. Filled out from reference TRBV19 and TRBJ2-1, the complete variable domain reads DGGITQSPKYLFRKEGQNVTLSCEQNLNHDAMYWYRQDPGQGLRLIYYSQIVNDFQKGDIAEGYSVSREKKESFPLTVTSAQKNPTAFYLCASSSGQGRMDEQFFGPGTRLTVL.

The rearrangement links TRBV7-7 to TRBJ2-7, with D maybe TRBD2 (6 bases). The CDR3 is 13 amino acids. V was trimmed by 0 bases and J by 5 bases, leaving 8 bases between them. Germline CDR1 reads SSHAT; CDR2 reads FNYEAQ (reference sequence). CDR3 DNA sequence: TGTGCCAGCAGCTTAGCAGGGAGGCACGAGCAGTACTTC. Amino acids: CASSLAGRHEQYF. The full variable domain, its missing parts supplied by reference TRBV7-7 and TRBJ2-7, is GAGVSQSPRYKVTKRGQDVTLRCDPISSHATLYWYQQALGQGPEFLTYFNYEAQPDKSGLPSDRFSAERPEGSISTLTIQRTEQRDSAMYRCASSLAGRHEQYFGPGTRLTVT.

The table lists this clone with a few counts. The chain uses TRBV9 and TRBJ2-3; D unresolved. V lost 0 bases and J lost 5, with 4 bases in between. The CDR3 length is 12 residues. Germline-derived CDR1 and CDR2 are SGDLS and YYNGEE. CDR3 residues: CASSVDLDTQYF. CDR3 DNA: TGTGCCAGCAGCGTAGATTTAGATACGCAGTATTTT.

V usage is TRBV28 and J usage is TRBJ2-5; the D gene is possibly TRBD1 (5 bases). V lost 7 bases, J lost 4 bases, and 13 bases lay in between. The CDR3 is 13 amino acids. In germline, CDR1 is MDHEN, CDR2 SYDVKM. CDR3 amino acids: CASTPQDRETQYF. The DNA for the CDR3 is TGTGCCAGCACCCCACAAGACAGAGAGACCCAGTACTTC.

This chain connects TRBV7-3 to TRBJ2-1, with 7 positions matching TRBD1. The CDR3 is made up of 16 amino acids. The J segment lost 3 bases and the V segment lost 3 bases, leaving 8 bases of the junction unmatched. From germline, CDR1 is SGHTA and CDR2 FQGTGA. CDR3 loop: CASSLMTGKVYNEQFF. The DNA for the CDR3 is TGTGCCAGCAGCTTGATGACAGGGAAGGTCTACAATGAGCAGTTCTTC. Drawing the rest from reference TRBV7-3 and TRBJ2-1, the complete variable domain is GAGVSQTPSNKVTEKGKYVELRCDPISGHTALYWYRQSLGQGPEFLIYFQGTGAADDSGLPNDRFFAVRPEGSVSTLKIQRTERGDSAVYLCASSLMTGKVYNEQFFGPGTRLTVL.

In its sample, this clone was seen a few times. The rearrangement links TRBV7-2 to TRBJ2-5; a possible D gene is TRBD2 (5 bases). Germline values: CDR1 SGHTA, CDR2 FQGNSA. V was pared by 1 base and J by 2 bases, with 11 bases between. CDR3 length equals 15 residues. The CDR3, as DNA: TGTGCCAGCAGCTTAGAGCGGAGACAACAAGAGACCCAGTACTTC. Its translation is CASSLERRQQETQYF.

V is TRBV27 and J is TRBJ1-1; a weak D match, TRBD1 (6 bases). CDR3 size: 15 residues. Per germline, CDR1 MNHEY and CDR2 SMNVEV (reference sequence). V dropped 4 bases and J dropped 10 bases, with 22 bases sitting between them. The CDR3 DNA follows: TGTGCCAGCAGTTCAATTGACAGGCTAGAAGGTCGAGCTTTCTTT. This translates into CASSSIDRLEGRAFF.

The chain carries TRBV5-4 and TRBJ2-1; D may be TRBD2 (5 bases). Per germline, CDR1 SGHNT and CDR2 YYREEE (reference sequence). This CDR3 has 16 amino acids. Trimming cost V 0 bases and J 7 bases, with 17 bases left between them. Written as DNA, the CDR3 is TGTGCCAGCAGCTTGGATCTAACTAGACAAAGGAATGAGCAGTTCTTC. Translated: CASSLDLTRQRNEQFF.

CDR3: CASSEWDRGEQYF. DNA of the CDR3: TGTGCCAGCAGCGAGTGGGACAGGGGCGAGCAGTACTTC. This chain joins TRBV9 and TRBJ2-7; 10 bases line up with TRBD1. The CDR3 loop spans 13 amino acids. CDR1 SGDLS and CDR2 YYNGEE come from the germline V gene. Trimming took 3 bases from V and 6 from J; bases not matched to a gene: 3.

This chain joins TRBV2 and TRBJ2-1, with D possibly matching TRBD2 (5 bases). The CDR3 length is 15 residues. Germline V gives CDR1 SNHLY, CDR2 FYNNEI. Between the trimmed V and J ends, which lost 4 bases and 2 bases, there was a span of 12 bases. The CDR3 region is CASSGGRGTYNEQFF. CDR3 sequence (DNA): TGTGCCAGCAGTGGAGGACGGGGAACCTACAATGAGCAGTTCTTC.

This clone has more than one count but fewer than ten. The chain links TRBV29-1 to TRBJ2-5; D gene unclear. The V gene's germline CDR1 is SQVTM and CDR2 ANQGSEA. CDR3 size: 13 residues. V dropped 1 base and J dropped 5 bases, with 11 bases sitting between them. CDR3 amino acids: CSVEVSMGETQYF. DNA of the CDR3: TGCAGCGTTGAAGTCAGCATGGGGGAGACCCAGTACTTC.

The V and J genes are TRBV30 and TRBJ2-1; D ambiguous. Trimming cost V 0 bases and J 9 bases, with 12 bases left between them. There are 13 residues in the CDR3. Per germline, CDR1 GTSNPN and CDR2 SVGIG (reference sequence). CDR3 coding DNA: TGTGCCTGGAGTGTAAACCCCCTGGGTGAGCAGTTCTTC. It codes for CAWSVNPLGEQFF.

This clone was found a few times. The chain combines TRBV5-1 with TRBJ2-5, with 8 bases that match TRBD1. From germline, CDR1 is SGHRS and CDR2 YFSETQ. The CDR3 has 15 residues. J lost 5 bases, V lost 5 bases, and 11 bases had no gene match. DNA for the CDR3: TGCGCCAGCAGTCGGACAGGGTCTACGGGGGAGACCCAGTACTTC. As protein: CASSRTGSTGETQYF.

This clone was picked up a small number of times. The J gene is TRBJ2-7, the V gene TRBV9; a weak D match, TRBD1 (6 bases). Trimming pared 2 bases from V and 2 bases from J, leaving 11 bases between. Germline V gives CDR1 SGDLS, CDR2 YYNGEE. This CDR3 is 14 amino acids long. Written as DNA, the CDR3 is TGTGCCAGCAGCGTTATGGACAGCGCCTACGAGCAGTACTTC. It is translated as CASSVMDSAYEQYF.

This chain links TRBV2 with TRBJ2-3, with D perhaps TRBD1 (6 bases). V shed 7 bases and J shed 0 bases, with 14 bases lying between them. This CDR3 comprises 15 residues. Per germline, CDR1 SNHLY and CDR2 FYNNEI. In DNA form, the CDR3 reads TGTGCCAGCACCCTGGACAGCCCTAGCACAGATACGCAGTATTTT. Encoded protein: CASTLDSPSTDTQYF.

J is TRBJ2-1 and V is TRBV14; D gene ambiguous. Germline CDR1 reads SGHDN; CDR2 reads FVKESK. This CDR3 has 13 residues. The V end lost 1 base, the J end lost 7 bases, and 8 bases lay between the germline ends. The CDR3 is CASSQVMSNEQFF. CDR3 coding DNA: TGTGCCAGCAGCCAAGTAATGTCGAATGAGCAGTTCTTC.

V and J are TRBV4-2 and TRBJ2-2; 7 positions agree with TRBD2. CDR3 length: 17 residues. J lost 5 bases, V lost 2 bases, and 11 bases had no gene match. Germline V lookup: CDR1 LGHNA, CDR2 YNFKEQ. As DNA, the CDR3 is TGTGCCAGCAGCCAATTTTTAACGGGAGGAGGGACCGGGGAGCTGTTTTTT. It is translated as CASSQFLTGGGTGELFF.